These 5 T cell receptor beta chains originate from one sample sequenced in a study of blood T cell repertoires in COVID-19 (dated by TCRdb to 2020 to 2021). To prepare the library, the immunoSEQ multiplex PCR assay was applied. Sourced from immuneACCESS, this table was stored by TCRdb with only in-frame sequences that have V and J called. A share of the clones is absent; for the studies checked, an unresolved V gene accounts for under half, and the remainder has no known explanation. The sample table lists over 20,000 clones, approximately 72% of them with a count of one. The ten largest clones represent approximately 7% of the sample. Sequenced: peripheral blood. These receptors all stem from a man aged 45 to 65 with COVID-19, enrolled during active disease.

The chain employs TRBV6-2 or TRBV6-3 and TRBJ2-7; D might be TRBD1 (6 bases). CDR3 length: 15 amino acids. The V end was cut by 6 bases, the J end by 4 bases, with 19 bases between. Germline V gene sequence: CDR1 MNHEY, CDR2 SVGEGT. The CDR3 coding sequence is TGTGCCAGCAGCACCAGGGGCGGCCTTTTATACGAGCAGTACTTC. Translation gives CASSTRGGLLYEQYF.

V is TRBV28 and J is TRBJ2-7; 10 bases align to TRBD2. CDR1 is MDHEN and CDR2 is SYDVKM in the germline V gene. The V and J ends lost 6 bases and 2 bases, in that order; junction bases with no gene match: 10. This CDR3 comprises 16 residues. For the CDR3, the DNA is TGTGCCAGCAGCCGCCTGGGTAGCGGGGGGCCCTACGAGCAGTACTTC. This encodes CASSRLGSGGPYEQYF.

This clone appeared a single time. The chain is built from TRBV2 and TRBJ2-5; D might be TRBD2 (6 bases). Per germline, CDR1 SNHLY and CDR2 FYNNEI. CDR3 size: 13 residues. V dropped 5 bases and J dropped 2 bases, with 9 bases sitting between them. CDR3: CASSQTRQETQYF. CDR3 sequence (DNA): TGTGCCAGCAGTCAGACTAGACAAGAGACCCAGTACTTC. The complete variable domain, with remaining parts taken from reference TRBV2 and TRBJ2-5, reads EPEVTQTPSHQVTQMGQEVILRCVPISNHLYFYWYRQILGQKVEFLVSFYNNEISEKSEIFDDQFSVERPDGSNFTLKIRSTKLEDSAMYFCASSQTRQETQYFGPGTRLLVL.

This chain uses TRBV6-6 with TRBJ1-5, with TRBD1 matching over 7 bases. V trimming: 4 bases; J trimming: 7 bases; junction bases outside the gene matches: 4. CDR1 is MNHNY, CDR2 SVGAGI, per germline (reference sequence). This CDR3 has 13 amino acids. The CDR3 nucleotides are TGTGCCAGCAGTTCGACCAGGGGGCAGCCCCAGCATTTT. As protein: CASSSTRGQPQHF.

Written as DNA, the CDR3 is TGTGCCAGCAGTTGGGCAGGGCTCTATGGCTACACCTTC. This translates into CASSWAGLYGYTF. The gene calls are TRBV12-3 or TRBV12-4 and TRBJ1-2; D may be TRBD1 (5 bases). CDR3 length equals 13 residues. Between the trimmed V and J ends, which lost 4 bases and 4 bases, there was a span of 10 bases.